The 9 T cell receptor beta chains listed next were all sequenced from one sample in a study of T cells in Graves' hyperthyroidism and ophthalmopathy. Amplified TCR beta CDR3 regions derived from RNA transcripts. TCR CDR3 underwent first-round RT-PCR with the HTBI primer set. One entry per CDR3 protein results from TCRdb running MiXCR on the multiplex PCR reads. The sample includes roughly 400,000 distinct CDR3 sequences, around a sixth of them seen just once. Sequencing used blood. The receptor set was obtained from a woman between 18 and 30 years old with Graves' hyperthyroidism that later progressed to Graves' ophthalmopathy.

This clonotype has only a few counts. V is TRBV20-1 and J is TRBJ2-3; D may be TRBD2 (6 bases). The CDR3 covers 11 residues. CDR1 and CDR2 from the germline V gene are DFQATT and SNEGSKA (reference sequence). The V and J ends lost 6 bases and 6 bases respectively, with 10 bases between them. The chain's CDR3 is CSANGGDTQYF. Written as DNA, the CDR3 is TGCAGTGCCAATGGGGGGGATACGCAGTATTTT.

The sample holds many counts of this clonotype. The V gene is TRBV7-9, the J gene TRBJ2-7, with TRBD1 as a possible D gene (5 bases). The CDR3 totals 13 residues. Germline assignment: CDR1 SEHNR and CDR2 FQNEAQ (reference sequence). Trimming left V 4 bases short and J 2 bases short, with 9 bases between. This chain's CDR3 is CASSSDKAYEQYF. The CDR3 DNA reads TGTGCCAGCAGCTCGGACAAAGCCTACGAGCAGTACTTC. Full variable domain (rest looked up from reference TRBV7-9 and TRBJ2-7): DTGVSQNPRHKITKRGQNVTFRCDPISEHNRLYWYRQTLGQGPEFLTYFQNEAQLEKSRLLSDRFSAERPKGSFSTLEIQRTEQGDSAMYLCASSSDKAYEQYFGPGTRLTVT.

This clonotype has ten or more counts. The chain joins TRBV28 to TRBJ2-1, with a weak D call TRBD2 (6 bases). CDR3 length equals 13 residues. Germline loops: CDR1 MDHEN, CDR2 SYDVKM. Trimming took 9 bases from V and 6 from J, leaving 15 bases between them. In DNA, the CDR3 is TGTGCCAGTGGCGGGACTTCTCGCAATGAGCAGTTCTTC. Translation: CASGGTSRNEQFF.

This clonotype was found a few times. V is TRBV29-1 and J is TRBJ1-1; tentatively, D is TRBD1 (5 bases). The CDR3 runs 14 residues. The ends were cut back, 5 bases at V and 5 bases at J, with 18 bases in the middle. The V gene's germline CDR1 is SQVTM and CDR2 ANQGSEA. In DNA form, the CDR3 reads TGCAGCGTTCGGACATCTCTCCTGAGAACTGAAGCTTTCTTT. Its protein product is CSVRTSLLRTEAFF.

In this sample, this clonotype turned up many times. The rearrangement uses TRBV20-1 and TRBJ1-2, with D perhaps matching TRBD1 (5 bases). This CDR3 spans 10 amino acids. Germline assignment: CDR1 DFQATT and CDR2 SNEGSKA (reference sequence). Trimming removed 6 bases at V and 6 bases at J, with 8 bases between. Here the CDR3 DNA reads TGCAGTGCCGAGGGGAATGGCTACACCTTC. Protein: CSAEGNGYTF.

The chain couples TRBV9 to TRBJ1-2, with D unclear. The CDR3 contains 13 residues. The V end lost 0 bases, the J end lost 8 bases, and 11 bases lay between the germline ends. CDR1 and CDR2 (germline): SGDLS, YYNGEE. CDR3 region: CASSVDRRLGYTF. CDR3 DNA: TGTGCCAGCAGCGTAGATAGGCGTCTCGGCTACACCTTC.

Details on this clonotype: One end of the junction is discordant with germline, which a read error may explain. The CDR3 bases are TGTGCCAGCAGCCAAGATTGGTATAGCAATCAGCCCCGGCATTTT. Its protein product is CASSQDWYSNQPRHF. J is TRBJ1-5 and V is TRBV7-2; D gene unclear. Germline V gene data show CDR1 as SGHTA and CDR2 as FQGNSA. The CDR3 covers 15 residues.

The J gene is TRBJ2-1, the V gene TRBV27; D possibly corresponds to TRBD2 (6 bases). The V end lost 7 bases, the J end lost 1 base, and 14 bases lay between the germline ends. This CDR3 region has 15 residues. Germline loops: CDR1 MNHEY, CDR2 SMNVEV (reference sequence). The CDR3 DNA reads TGTGCCAGCAAGAGCCGGGAGTGGTCCTACAATGAGCAGTTCTTC. Protein: CASKSREWSYNEQFF.

The V and J genes are TRBV3-1 and TRBJ2-7; TRBD2 matches 7 bases. The germline V gene encodes CDR1 LGHDT and CDR2 YNNKEL (reference sequence). The CDR3 has 14 amino acids. The V gene end was trimmed by 6 bases and the J gene end by 4 bases; junction bases not matched to a gene: 9. CDR3 sequence reads: CASREEGGEYEQYF. CDR3 sequence (DNA): TGTGCCAGCAGAGAGGAGGGAGGGGAATACGAGCAGTACTTC.